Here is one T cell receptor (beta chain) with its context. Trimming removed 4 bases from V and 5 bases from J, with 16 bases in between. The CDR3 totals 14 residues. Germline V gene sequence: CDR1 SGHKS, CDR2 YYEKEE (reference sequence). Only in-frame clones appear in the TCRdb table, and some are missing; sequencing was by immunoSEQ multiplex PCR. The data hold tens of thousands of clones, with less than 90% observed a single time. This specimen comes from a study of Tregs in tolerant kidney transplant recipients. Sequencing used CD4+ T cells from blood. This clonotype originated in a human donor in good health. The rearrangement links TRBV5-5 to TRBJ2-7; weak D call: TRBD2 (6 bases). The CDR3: CASSRDFLPDEQYF. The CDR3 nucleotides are TGTGCCAGCAGCCGGGACTTCCTTCCCGACGAGCAGTACTTC. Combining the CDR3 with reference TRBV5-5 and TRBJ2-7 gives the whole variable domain DAGVTQSPTHLIKTRGQQVTLRCSPISGHKSVSWYQQVLGQGPQFIFQYYEKEERGRGNFPDRFSARQFPNYSSELNVNALLLGDSALYLCASSRDFLPDEQYFGPGTRLTVT.